Listed here are 6 T cell receptor beta chains from one sample, sequenced in a study of shared clonotypes between healthy human individuals. Naive CD8 isolation took CD45RO-negative cells positively selected for CCR7 and excluded terminally differentiated effector memory CD45RA+ cells. Sequenced by immunoSEQ multiplex PCR; TCRdb stores in-frame clones only, minus some. The table includes some 2,100,000 clones, just over 90% detected once. What was sequenced was naive CD8+ T cells from PBMCs. These receptors all stem from a man aged 18-30 years in good health. Some clones in this sample may be carry-over from other donors' samples.

This chain joins TRBV27 and TRBJ2-7, with D perhaps given as TRBD1 or TRBD2 (7 bases each). The germline V gene encodes CDR1 MNHEY and CDR2 SMNVEV (reference sequence). CDR3 length: 13 residues. V was trimmed by 8 bases and J by 9 bases, leaving 20 bases between them. The CDR3 DNA reads as TGTGCCAGCTCAACCAGGGGGGGGATAGGGCAGTACTTC. This sequence encodes CASSTRGGIGQYF.

J is TRBJ2-7 and V is TRBV5-1; TRBD2 aligns across 10 bases. This CDR3 comprises 16 residues. Germline CDR1 and CDR2: SGHRS and YFSETQ. V lost 0 bases, J lost 4 bases, and 7 bases stayed unmatched. DNA for the CDR3: TGCGCCAGCAGCTTGGAGCTAGCGGGAGAGCTATACGAGCAGTACTTC. Translated, it gives CASSLELAGELYEQYF.

The chain couples TRBV11-1 to TRBJ2-4; D remains ambiguous. This CDR3 contains 14 residues. Trimming stripped 6 bases from V and 5 bases from J, with 14 bases between. The germline V gene encodes CDR1 SGHAT and CDR2 FQDESV (reference sequence). The chain's CDR3 is CASSPGPEENIQYF. CDR3 nucleotides: TGTGCCAGCAGTCCCGGGCCCGAGGAAAACATTCAGTACTTC.

This chain connects TRBV5-4 to TRBJ2-7; a possible D gene is TRBD2 (7 bases). Trimming pared 4 bases from V and 5 bases from J, leaving 19 bases between. This CDR3 spans 15 amino acids. The germline gives CDR1 SGHNT, CDR2 YYREEE (reference sequence). CDR3 loop: CASSLKGGGQDEQYF. The CDR3 bases are TGTGCCAGCAGCCTAAAGGGGGGAGGGCAGGACGAGCAGTACTTC.

The chain carries TRBV11-3 and TRBJ2-1; D might be TRBD1 or TRBD2, each matching 6 bases. The CDR3 spans 15 residues. The ends were cut back, 5 bases at V and 6 bases at J, with 17 bases in the middle. The V gene's germline CDR1 is SGHNT and CDR2 YENEEA. The chain's CDR3 is CASSPVGGPRNEQFF. Here the CDR3 DNA reads TGTGCCAGCAGCCCGGTGGGGGGCCCACGCAATGAGCAGTTCTTC.

As concerns this clone: Different DNA sequences within this sample yield the same CDR3. The J gene is TRBJ2-3, the V gene TRBV9, with D hard to call. Per the germline V gene, CDR1 is SGDLS and CDR2 is YYNGEE. This CDR3 is built from 14 residues. V was clipped by 3 bases and J by 3 bases, with 11 bases between them. In nucleotides, the CDR3 is TGTGCCAGCAGCGGATCTGGGTCAACAGATACGCAGTATTTT. It yields the protein CASSGSGSTDTQYF.